This T cell receptor (beta chain) was captured in a study of T-cell memory formation after mild COVID-19. Overall study results and limits: Mainly CM and EM harbored the contracting CD4+ clones; mainly EMRA harbored the CD8+ ones. Second-wave clones that peaked on day 37 lacked confirmed SARS-CoV-2 specificity. Some responding clones appeared in pre-infection memory, suggesting cross-reactive memory joined.

This clonotype came up a few times. The antigen remains undetermined. This CDR3 comprises 13 residues. Trimming shortened V by 7 bases and J by 8 bases, and 15 bases separated the two germline ends. 5'RACE with constant-segment primers yielded barcoded, UMI-tagged TCR alpha and TCR beta cDNA libraries. TCRdb passed the 5' RACE reads through MiXCR, listing each CDR3 protein once. The sample records about 350,000 distinct CDR3 sequences, roughly 15% being singletons. This sequence joins TRBV12-3 or TRBV12-4 and TRBJ2-1; D is ambiguous. Material for sequencing was PBMCs or a T cell subset sorted from them (not recorded which). This TCR derives from a man aged 18 to 29 who had mild COVID-19 (a few samples of this study predate the infection). Cell type and time point are not known. The DNA for the CDR3 is TGTGCCAGCACGCCTTCTTGGTCACATGAGCAGTTCTTC. This encodes CASTPSWSHEQFF.